Each of the 30 T cell receptor beta chains below was sequenced from the same sample in a study of CD8+ T cells in alopecia areata. TCR sequencing used cDNA made by reverse transcription of extracted RNA. TCRdb keeps only in-frame clones here, not all; method: immunoSEQ multiplex PCR. The repertoire includes 150,000 to 250,000 clones, roughly 50% of them detected once, and about 5.5% sits in the top ten. Indicated treatment: oral pan-JAK inhibitor, 5-10 mg twice daily. The sample was CD4+ T cells sorted from blood, taken at week 24, from a patient treated with tofacitinib. Source of these receptors: a human donor with alopecia areata.

This sequence joins TRBV19 and TRBJ2-1, with a possible D match to TRBD1 (5 bases). V was cut by 1 base and J by 5 bases, with 15 bases left in between. The germline gives CDR1 LNHDA, CDR2 SQIVND (reference sequence). There are 16 residues in the CDR3. CDR3 coding DNA: TGTGCCAGTAGTATAGCTACGACAGTCCGCGACAATGAGCAGTTCTTC. It codes for CASSIATTVRDNEQFF.

This clone has a handful of counts. The chain carries TRBV6-6 and TRBJ1-1; D remains ambiguous. This CDR3 is built from 14 residues. Germline CDR1 reads MNHNY; CDR2 reads SVGAGI (reference sequence). Trimming removed 2 bases at V and 1 base at J, with 8 bases between. The CDR3 DNA follows: TGTGCCAGCAGTTACGTAGGGCAGAACACTGAAGCTTTCTTT. Translating gives CASSYVGQNTEAFF.

This clone was found a few times. The V and J genes are TRBV5-1 and TRBJ1-1; D is possibly TRBD1 (5 bases). The ends were cut back, 3 bases at V and 3 bases at J, with 12 bases in the middle. CDR3 length: 14 amino acids. Germline assignment: CDR1 SGHRS and CDR2 YFSETQ. DNA for the CDR3: TGCGCCAGCAGCTGGAGGGGTGGGGACACTGAAGCTTTCTTT. Translating gives CASSWRGGDTEAFF.

Points on this clone: This specimen includes other DNA sequences encoding the same CDR3. V is TRBV27 and J is TRBJ1-5, with unresolved D. V lost 3 bases and J lost 2, with 5 bases in between. The CDR3 sequence is 13 residues long. Per the germline V gene, CDR1 is MNHEY and CDR2 is SMNVEV (reference sequence). This chain's CDR3 is CASSLVGNQPQHF. The CDR3 DNA sequence: TGTGCCAGCAGTTTGGTGGGCAATCAGCCCCAGCATTTT.

V is TRBV10-3 and J is TRBJ1-5; tentative D call: TRBD1 (6 bases). The CDR3 covers 14 residues. Per germline, CDR1 ENHRY and CDR2 SYGVKD. V was cut by 3 bases and J by 7 bases, with 13 bases left in between. CDR3 in DNA: TGTGCCATCAGTGAAGGTGGAGGGGGACAGCCCCAGCATTTT. It is translated as CAISEGGGGQPQHF.

This clone was detected only once. DNA for the CDR3: TGTGCCTGGTCCACGCAGGGAGCTCAGCCCCAGCATTTT. This translates into CAWSTQGAQPQHF. This chain uses TRBV30 with TRBJ1-5; TRBD1 might be the D (5 bases). Germline CDR1 and CDR2: GTSNPN and SVGIG (reference sequence). V dropped 5 bases and J dropped 6 bases, with 14 bases sitting between them. This CDR3 has 13 amino acids.

This clone was counted once. This chain links TRBV5-1 with TRBJ2-7, with 8 positions matching TRBD1. Gene TRBJ2-5 matches the end of the DNA better, so the J call may be wrong. Germline V gene data show CDR1 as SGHRS and CDR2 as YFSETQ. The CDR3 consists of 15 residues. CDR3 loop: CASSLAPGGAETQYF. In DNA, the CDR3 is TGCGCCAGCAGCTTGGCCCCAGGGGGCGCAGAGACCCAGTACTTC.

CDR3 coding DNA: TGTGCCAGCACCAATAGGGGCAGTGACAATGAGCAGTTCTTC. Protein: CASTNRGSDNEQFF. This rearrangement joins TRBV2 to TRBJ2-1, with TRBD1 as a possible D gene (5 bases). The CDR3 is 14 residues long. Deletions cut 7 bases from V and 5 bases from J, with 15 bases between. Germline V gives CDR1 SNHLY, CDR2 FYNNEI.

This clone has more than one count but fewer than ten. The V and J genes are TRBV27 and TRBJ2-3, with 9 bases matching TRBD2. CDR1 is MNHEY, CDR2 SMNVEV, per germline (reference sequence). The CDR3 spans 15 residues. V lost 4 bases, J lost 2 bases, and 4 bases stayed unmatched. Written as DNA, the CDR3 is TGTGCCAGCAGTTACTCTAGCGGGGCCACAGATACGCAGTATTTT. Amino acid sequence: CASSYSSGATDTQYF.

The chain carries TRBV29-1 and TRBJ2-3; 7 nucleotides align to TRBD1. This CDR3 spans 13 amino acids. Germline CDR1 reads SQVTM; CDR2 reads ANQGSEA. Losses at the gene ends were 7 bases for V and 0 bases for J; bases not matched to a gene: 4. As DNA, the CDR3 is TGCAGCGCTGGACAGGACAGCACAGATACGCAGTATTTT. Amino acid sequence: CSAGQDSTDTQYF.

The V gene is TRBV18, the J gene TRBJ2-5, with unresolved D. This CDR3 has 13 residues. Deletions cut 3 bases from V and 7 bases from J, with 12 bases between. Germline CDR1 is KGHSH and CDR2 is LQKENI. This CDR3 is CASSPVVAGTQYF. As DNA, the CDR3 is TGTGCCAGCTCACCTGTCGTCGCCGGGACCCAGTACTTC.

V and J are TRBV29-1 and TRBJ1-1; D might be TRBD1 (6 bases). V was clipped by 6 bases and J by 9 bases, with 11 bases between them. Germline V gene data show CDR1 as SQVTM and CDR2 as ANQGSEA. The CDR3 extends over 10 amino acids. CDR3 residues: CSVFRDKAFF. The CDR3 DNA reads TGCAGCGTGTTCCGGGACAAAGCTTTCTTT. Drawing the rest from reference TRBV29-1 and TRBJ1-1, the complete variable domain is SAVISQKPSRDICQRGTSLTIQCQVDSQVTMMFWYRQQPGQSLTLIATANQGSEATYESGFVIDKFPISRPNLTFSTLTVSNMSPEDSSIYLCSVFRDKAFFGQGTRLTVV.

This clone was seen more than once but under ten times. J is TRBJ1-1 and V is TRBV11-1; D may be TRBD1 (6 bases). CDR1 and CDR2 from the germline V gene are SGHAT and FQDESV (reference sequence). CDR3 length equals 14 residues. V was pared by 1 base and J by 1 base, with 7 bases between. CDR3: CASSLGQENTEAFF. The CDR3 region has the DNA TGTGCCAGCAGCTTAGGACAGGAGAACACTGAAGCTTTCTTT.

The J gene is TRBJ2-5, the V gene TRBV6-6; TRBD1 aligns across 9 bases. With V trimmed by 5 bases and J by 7 bases, 2 bases remained unmatched. CDR1 and CDR2 from the germline V gene are MNHNY and SVGAGI (reference sequence). The length of the CDR3 is 12 residues. The CDR3 coding sequence is TGTGCCAGCAGTGCGGACAGGGGGACCCAGTACTTC. Translation: CASSADRGTQYF.

The rearrangement links TRBV7-2 to TRBJ2-1; 8 bases are shared with TRBD1. The V segment lost 2 bases and the J segment 6 bases; nucleotides outside the gene matches: 6. Germline V CDR1 and CDR2: SGHTA, FQGNSA. This CDR3 comprises 15 residues. CDR3 loop: CASSLFGQGSNEQFF. The DNA for the CDR3 is TGTGCCAGCAGCTTATTTGGACAGGGAAGCAATGAGCAGTTCTTC.

This chain connects TRBV6-5 to TRBJ2-7, with 11 bases that match TRBD1. V lost 0 bases and J lost 4; bases outside the gene matches: 5. CDR1 MNHEY and CDR2 SVGAGI come from the germline V gene. This CDR3 spans 16 amino acids. CDR3 sequence: CASSYSGQGAMYEQYF. The CDR3 bases are TGTGCCAGCAGTTACTCTGGACAGGGGGCAATGTACGAGCAGTACTTC.

The rearrangement links TRBV5-4 to TRBJ1-6; D remains ambiguous. The CDR3 runs 14 residues. Germline V lookup: CDR1 SGHNT, CDR2 YYREEE (reference sequence). Trimming cost V 0 bases and J 10 bases, with 11 bases left between them. In DNA, the CDR3 is TGTGCCAGCAGCTTGGGGGGAGGACTGTCACCCCTCCACTTT. Translating gives CASSLGGGLSPLHF.

The rearrangement links TRBV2 to TRBJ2-7; D gene uncertain. The CDR3 totals 12 residues. Germline CDR1 and CDR2: SNHLY and FYNNEI. V dropped 11 bases and J dropped 0 bases, with 11 bases sitting between them. The CDR3 sequence: CAAQASSYEQYF. The CDR3 nucleotides read TGTGCCGCCCAGGCAAGCTCCTACGAGCAGTACTTC.

This clone was seen only a few times. The rearrangement joins TRBV2 to TRBJ1-2, with TRBD1 matching over 7 bases. This CDR3 has 14 amino acids. Germline CDR1 reads SNHLY; CDR2 reads FYNNEI. Trimming took 3 bases from V and 4 from J; bases not matched to a gene: 5. CDR3: CASSETGLGYGYTF. Here the CDR3 DNA reads TGTGCCAGCAGTGAGACAGGGTTGGGCTATGGCTACACCTTC.

The chain links TRBV29-1 to TRBJ2-3; maybe TRBD2 (7 bases). Trimming removed 4 bases from V and 3 bases from J, with 17 bases in between. Germline lookup yields CDR1 SQVTM and CDR2 ANQGSEA. The CDR3 is 15 residues long. The CDR3 here is CSVGSWGGATDTQYF. The DNA of the CDR3 is TGCAGCGTTGGGTCTTGGGGGGGCGCGACAGATACGCAGTATTTT.

The CDR3, as DNA: TGCAGCGTTGGGGGGGATGGCAATCAGCCCCAGCATTTT. This codes for CSVGGDGNQPQHF. This chain links TRBV29-1 with TRBJ1-5, with D possibly TRBD1 on 5 matching bases. Deletions cut 4 bases from V and 2 bases from J, with 9 bases between. The CDR3 loop spans 13 amino acids. Germline loops: CDR1 SQVTM, CDR2 ANQGSEA.

This clone was seen a few times. CDR3 DNA sequence: TGTGCCAGCAGCCCTATGTTGAACACTGAAGCTTTCTTT. Translation gives CASSPMLNTEAFF. The V and J genes are TRBV14 and TRBJ1-1; no clear D. Germline CDR1 SGHDN, CDR2 FVKESK. V was clipped by 4 bases and J by 0 bases, with 6 bases between them. This CDR3 comprises 13 residues.

The V call is TRBV5-1, the J call TRBJ1-5, with 9 bases lining up with TRBD1. With 4 bases clipped from V and 4 bases from J, the junction kept 3 bases outside the gene matches. Germline V gene sequence: CDR1 SGHRS, CDR2 YFSETQ. The CDR3 is made up of 14 amino acids. In DNA, the CDR3 is TGCGCCAGCAGCGGGGGACAGGGAAATCAGCCCCAGCATTTT. Residues: CASSGGQGNQPQHF. Full variable domain (remainder filled in from reference TRBV5-1 and TRBJ1-5): KAGVTQTPRYLIKTRGQQVTLSCSPISGHRSVSWYQQTPGQGLQFLFEYFSETQRNKGNFPGRFSGRQFSNSRSEMNVSTLELGDSALYLCASSGGQGNQPQHFGDGTRLSIL.

The V call is TRBV23-1, the J call TRBJ2-3; D is unresolved. TRBV23-1 is assigned to the ORF class and has an uncertain function. The CDR3 loop spans 12 amino acids. Trimming pared 2 bases from V and 5 bases from J, leaving 5 bases between. CDR3 in amino acids: CASSQEKDTQYF. Written as DNA, the CDR3 is TGCGCCAGCAGTCAAGAGAAAGATACGCAGTATTTT.

This clone was detected only once. This chain links TRBV30 with TRBJ2-5; D is tentatively TRBD1 or TRBD2 (5 bases each). Germline CDR1 GTSNPN, CDR2 SVGIG (reference sequence). The CDR3 loop spans 14 amino acids. The germline V and J ends were trimmed by 6 bases and 0 bases, with 14 bases remaining between them. The CDR3 region has the DNA TGTGCCTGCCTCAGAGGGGTGTACCAAGAGACCCAGTACTTC. It encodes CACLRGVYQETQYF.

This chain connects TRBV5-5 to TRBJ2-3; D is undetermined. CDR1 and CDR2 from the germline V gene are SGHKS and YYEKEE (reference sequence). This CDR3 has 13 residues. Trimming shortened V by 3 bases and J by 5 bases, and 10 bases separated the two germline ends. The chain's CDR3 is CASSSILGDTQYF. For the CDR3, the DNA is TGTGCCAGCAGCTCCATTCTCGGAGATACGCAGTATTTT.

The chain combines TRBV4-3 with TRBJ1-2; tentatively, D is TRBD1 (5 bases). Trimming cost V 4 bases and J 3 bases, with 15 bases left between them. This CDR3 contains 15 residues. The germline V gene has CDR1 LGHNA and CDR2 YSLEER. This CDR3 reads CASSPGPGEHYGYTF. CDR3 sequence (DNA): TGCGCCAGCAGCCCGGGACCGGGGGAACACTATGGCTACACCTTC.

V and J are TRBV5-5 and TRBJ1-6; D gene ambiguous. CDR3 length: 13 amino acids. The ends were cut back, 4 bases at V and 8 bases at J, with 10 bases in the middle. From germline, CDR1 is SGHKS and CDR2 YYEKEE (reference sequence). The CDR3 protein is CASSRSIDSPLHF. DNA for the CDR3: TGTGCCAGCAGCCGAAGTATCGATTCACCCCTCCACTTT.

This clone came up a few times. The rearrangement joins TRBV29-1 to TRBJ2-7, with D possibly being TRBD1 (5 bases). Looked up from germline, CDR1 is SQVTM and CDR2 is ANQGSEA. The CDR3 is 14 residues long. V was cut by 6 bases and J by 1 base, with 16 bases left in between. CDR3 DNA sequence: TGCAGCGTCCGCGACCAAGGGGTTTCCTACGAGCAGTACTTC. It translates to CSVRDQGVSYEQYF.

The sample holds a few counts of this clone. The chain couples TRBV10-3 to TRBJ1-4; TRBD1 matches at 7 bases. The CDR3 is 14 residues long. Per the germline V gene, CDR1 is ENHRY and CDR2 is SYGVKD. V trimming: 0 bases; J trimming: 8 bases; junction bases outside the gene matches: 3. CDR3 DNA sequence: TGTGCCATCAGTGAGTCAGGGGGCCGGGAAAAACTGTTTTTT. Its translation: CAISESGGREKLFF.